This T cell receptor (beta chain) was sequenced during a study of blood T cell repertoires in COVID-19. The wider study: Acute-phase and convalescent COVID-19 samples originated in the United States, Italy and Spain. PBMCs, B-cell-depleted T cells, or T cells provided the cDNA or gDNA that made up the material.

In germline, CDR1 is SGHTA, CDR2 FQGTGA. The CDR3 length is 16 residues. V lost 4 bases and J 0 bases, leaving 14 bases between the germline ends. Source study methods: Amplification with reference gene primers provided the estimates of nucleated cell counts. TCRdb's table, derived via immunoSEQ multiplex PCR, lists solely in-frame clones and lacks some. The DNA gave D and trimming, while V, J and clone size come from that table. The sample yields 90,000 to 150,000 clones, approximately 83% seen once. Source material: peripheral blood. The receptor's source is a man older than 75 with acute or convalescent COVID-19. The chain employs TRBV7-3 and TRBJ2-3; D might be TRBD2 (7 bases). This CDR3 is CASSSMGGASTDTQYF. CDR3 bases: TGTGCCAGCAGCTCCATGGGGGGGGCTAGCACAGATACGCAGTATTTT.